This TCR beta chain was documented in a study of T cell responses to AZD1222 COVID-19 vaccine. Study-wide results and limits: Unmutated variant regions are reportedly the target of nearly half of TCRs that are spike-specific. Most donors were white British, females outnumbered males, and clonal diversity was possibly underestimated. Of the AZD1222 recipients, only 6 or 7 were seropositive at baseline.

Some clones are missing from TCRdb's copy, which holds only in-frame ones; the method was immunoSEQ multiplex PCR. The sample contains around 100,000 clones, 70% to 90% of which appear only once. Germline V lookup: CDR1 MNHNS, CDR2 SASEGT. This CDR3 contains 15 residues. V lost 1 base and J lost 6; bases outside the gene matches: 3. As to this clone: Its target is not known.

This specimen consisted of peripheral blood, obtained on day 0 of AZD1222 vaccination. This clonotype was obtained from an adult in good health. The chain joins TRBV6-1 to TRBJ1-5, with 10 bases lining up with TRBD1. For the CDR3, the DNA is TGTGCCAGCAGTGAAGGACGGACAGGGGGTCAGCCCCAGCATTTT. Translating gives CASSEGRTGGQPQHF.